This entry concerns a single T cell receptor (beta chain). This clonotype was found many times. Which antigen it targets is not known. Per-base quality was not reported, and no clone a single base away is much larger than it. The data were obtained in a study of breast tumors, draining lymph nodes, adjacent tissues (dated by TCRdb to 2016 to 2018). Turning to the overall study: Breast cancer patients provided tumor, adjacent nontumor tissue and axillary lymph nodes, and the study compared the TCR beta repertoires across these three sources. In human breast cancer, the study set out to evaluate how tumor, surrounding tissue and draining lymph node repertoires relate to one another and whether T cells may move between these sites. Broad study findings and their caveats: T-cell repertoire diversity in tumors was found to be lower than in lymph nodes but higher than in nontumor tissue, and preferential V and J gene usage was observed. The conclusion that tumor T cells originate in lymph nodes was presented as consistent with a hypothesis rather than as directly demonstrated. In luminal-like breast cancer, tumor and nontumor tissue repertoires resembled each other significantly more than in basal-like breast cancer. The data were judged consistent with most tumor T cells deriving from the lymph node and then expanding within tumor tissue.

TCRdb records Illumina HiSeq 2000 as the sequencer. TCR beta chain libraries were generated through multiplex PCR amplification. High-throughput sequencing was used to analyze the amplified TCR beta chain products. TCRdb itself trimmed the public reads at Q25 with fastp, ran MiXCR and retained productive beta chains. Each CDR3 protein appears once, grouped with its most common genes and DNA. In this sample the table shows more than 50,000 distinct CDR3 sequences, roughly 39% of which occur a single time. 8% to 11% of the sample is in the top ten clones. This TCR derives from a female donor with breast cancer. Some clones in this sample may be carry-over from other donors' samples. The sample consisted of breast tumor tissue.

The CDR3 region has the sequence CASSSGTTKYDEQYF. The bases read TGTGCCAGCAGCTCTGGGACAACCAAATACGACGAGCAGTACTTC. The chain couples TRBV11-3 to TRBJ2-7, with TRBD1 tentatively as D gene (6 bases match). The germline V gene supplies CDR1 SGHNT and CDR2 YENEEA. Its CDR3 holds 15 amino acids, cysteine through phenylalanine. Just the 45-base CDR3 DNA is kept, in frame starting at base 1. V is shortened by 4 bases, J by 5 bases, and the region joining them spans 18 bases.